A selection of T cell receptor beta chains follows, all from one sample in a study of type 1 and type 2 diabetes patients. One entry per CDR3 protein, called by TCRdb with MiXCR from the multiplex PCR reads. The sample has more than 250,000 distinct CDR3 sequences; around 47% are singletons. Sequencing input: peripheral blood mononuclear cells (PBMCs). These TCRs come from a man aged 18-30 years with type 2 diabetes. The CDR3 runs from the conserved cysteine through the conserved F or W. The order of the fields is V gene, clone size, D gene, J gene, CDR3 protein, CDR3 DNA. A D gene is named only where the DNA matches it firmly. Only some rows state a clone size, as once, few, many or a class for expanded clones.

v_call: TRBV2; clone_size: -; d_call: -; j_call: TRBJ2-7; cdr3_aa: CASRAKSYESSYEQYF; cdr3_nt: TGTGCCAGCAGAGCAAAATCTTACGAGAGCTCCTACGAGCAGTACTTC
v_call: TRBV13; clone_size: few; d_call: TRBD1; j_call: TRBJ2-7; cdr3_aa: CASSLGQGTGPKPYEQYF; cdr3_nt: TGTGCCAGCAGCTTAGGTCAGGGGACAGGGCCCAAACCCTACGAGCAGTACTTC
v_call: TRBV20-1; clone_size: -; d_call: -; j_call: TRBJ2-7; cdr3_aa: CSARDSTYEQYF; cdr3_nt: TGCAGTGCTAGAGACAGTACCTACGAGCAGTACTTC
v_call: TRBV14; clone_size: -; d_call: TRBD1; j_call: TRBJ1-1; cdr3_aa: CASSPQTGVNTEAFF; cdr3_nt: TGTGCCAGCAGCCCTCAAACAGGGGTTAACACTGAAGCTTTCTTT
v_call: TRBV7-8; clone_size: many; d_call: TRBD1; j_call: TRBJ1-1; cdr3_aa: CASSLGTGGNTEAFF; cdr3_nt: TGTGCCAGCAGCTTAGGGACAGGGGGCAACACTGAAGCTTTCTTT
v_call: TRBV7-8; clone_size: -; d_call: TRBD2; j_call: TRBJ2-1; cdr3_aa: CASSGRLAGNNEQFF; cdr3_nt: TGTGCCAGCAGCGGCAGACTAGCGGGGAACAATGAGCAGTTCTTC
v_call: TRBV12-3/TRBV12-4; clone_size: -; d_call: TRBD1; j_call: TRBJ2-3; cdr3_aa: CASSYLQGVPGDTQYF; cdr3_nt: TGTGCCAGCAGTTACTTACAGGGGGTGCCCGGAGATACGCAGTATTTT
v_call: TRBV19; clone_size: few; d_call: TRBD2; j_call: TRBJ2-7; cdr3_aa: CASSAGLAGDEQYF; cdr3_nt: TGTGCCAGTAGTGCGGGACTAGCCGGCGACGAGCAGTACTTC
v_call: TRBV20-1; clone_size: -; d_call: -; j_call: TRBJ2-3; cdr3_aa: CSARDMSLADTQYF; cdr3_nt: TGCAGTGCTAGGGATATGAGCTTAGCAGATACGCAGTATTTT
v_call: TRBV7-7; clone_size: -; d_call: -; j_call: TRBJ2-6; cdr3_aa: CASSLVAASGANVLTF; cdr3_nt: TGTGCCAGCAGCTTAGTCGCAGCCTCTGGGGCCAACGTCCTGACTTTC
v_call: TRBV20-1; clone_size: -; d_call: -; j_call: TRBJ2-5; cdr3_aa: CSARDRRTVQETQYF; cdr3_nt: TGCAGTGCTAGAGATAGAAGAACAGTACAAGAGACCCAGTACTTC
v_call: TRBV30; clone_size: few; d_call: -; j_call: TRBJ2-3; cdr3_aa: CARDGGTDTQYF; cdr3_nt: TGTGCCCGGGATGGGGGCACAGATACGCAGTATTTT
v_call: TRBV4-1; clone_size: -; d_call: -; j_call: TRBJ1-6; cdr3_aa: CASSPQDSPLHF; cdr3_nt: TGCGCCAGCAGCCCCCAAGACTCACCCCTCCACTTT
v_call: TRBV15; clone_size: -; d_call: -; j_call: TRBJ2-1; cdr3_aa: CATSRDRNNEQFF; cdr3_nt: TGTGCCACCAGCAGAGACCGAAACAATGAGCAGTTCTTC
v_call: TRBV6-5; clone_size: -; d_call: -; j_call: TRBJ1-4; cdr3_aa: CASRKTTGRANEKLFF; cdr3_nt: TGTGCCAGCAGAAAAACCACAGGGAGGGCTAATGAAAAACTGTTTTTT
v_call: TRBV5-1; clone_size: -; d_call: -; j_call: TRBJ2-1; cdr3_aa: CASSFRLVMGEQFF; cdr3_nt: TGTGCCAGCAGCTTTAGGCTAGTGATGGGTGAGCAGTTCTTC